One and the same sample provided the 25 T cell receptor beta chains below, sequenced in a study of T-cell reconstitution after alpha-beta-depleted transplantation in children. Molecular barcoding with unique molecular identifiers was used for the TCRbeta library. Each CDR3 protein gets one entry after TCRdb re-called the PCR reads with MiXCR. Here the sample spans about 340,000 distinct CDR3 sequences, 10% to 13% being singletons. Sequenced here: PBMCs from the stem cell graft donor, sampled from the stem cell graft. Receptors originate from a human donor who donated a stem cell graft to a child with acute lymphoblastic leukemia.

This clonotype was seen a handful of times. The chain carries TRBV5-1 and TRBJ1-5; D may be TRBD1 (5 bases). V dropped 7 bases and J dropped 0 bases, with 32 bases sitting between them. This CDR3 is built from 21 residues. Germline V gene data show CDR1 as SGHRS and CDR2 as YFSETQ. The DNA of the CDR3 is TGCGCCAGCCCCGAGTCCCTAGTCCTGGGCAGGGCTGAGGGTAGCAATCAGCCCCAGCATTTT. Translated: CASPESLVLGRAEGSNQPQHF.

The rearrangement uses TRBV29-1 and TRBJ1-4; TRBD1 might be the D (6 bases). Germline V gene sequence: CDR1 SQVTM, CDR2 ANQGSEA. This CDR3 contains 14 residues. The V and J ends lost 5 bases and 8 bases respectively, with 18 bases between them. The CDR3 coding sequence is TGCAGCGTTTGGGGGCCAGGGGAGGAGGAAAAACTGTTTTTT. Translating it yields CSVWGPGEEEKLFF.

This clonotype has only a few counts. The chain combines TRBV28 with TRBJ1-2, with D unclear. V lost 2 bases to trimming and J lost 9 bases, with 13 bases between them. The germline CDR1 and CDR2 sequences are MDHEN and SYDVKM. The CDR3 is 13 residues long. Here the CDR3 DNA reads TGTGCCAGCAGTTTAAGCGCAGGCCCTCGCTACACCTTC. Protein product: CASSLSAGPRYTF.

This clonotype has just a few counts. This chain joins TRBV30 and TRBJ1-1; D is uncertain. This CDR3 has 15 amino acids. In germline, CDR1 is GTSNPN, CDR2 SVGIG (reference sequence). V lost 6 bases and J lost 2, with 19 bases in between. The CDR3 DNA is TGTGCCTGCAAAAAGACCCTCCGGGGAAACACTGAAGCTTTCTTT. It encodes CACKKTLRGNTEAFF.

The V call is TRBV27, the J call TRBJ2-7, with 8 nucleotides matching TRBD1. Germline loops: CDR1 MNHEY, CDR2 SMNVEV (reference sequence). After removal of 5 bases from V and 4 bases from J, the junction contained 19 bases not matched to a gene. This CDR3 is 18 amino acids long. In DNA, the CDR3 is TGTGCCAGCAGTCCAGAAGGACAGGGAAGGTATTTGGGTTACGAGCAGTACTTC. It codes for CASSPEGQGRYLGYEQYF.

The chain combines TRBV5-5 with TRBJ2-7, with 8 bases lining up with TRBD2. Per the germline V gene, CDR1 is SGHKS and CDR2 is YYEKEE (reference sequence). The length of the CDR3 is 15 residues. V was clipped by 6 bases and J by 3 bases; unmatched bases: 11. In nucleotides, the CDR3 is TGTGCCAGCATCGATTTACTAGCGGATCTCTACGAGCAGTACTTC. Translating gives CASIDLLADLYEQYF.

The gene calls are TRBV5-1 and TRBJ1-6, with 9 bases lining up with TRBD1. Trimming at V came to 2 bases and at J to 8 bases, leaving 5 bases not matched to a gene. The CDR3 has 15 amino acids. CDR1 and CDR2 (germline): SGHRS, YFSETQ. CDR3 nucleotides: TGCGCCAGCAGCTTCGGACAGGGGAATGATTCACCCCTCCACTTT. Amino acids: CASSFGQGNDSPLHF.

This chain connects TRBV11-2 to TRBJ1-6; maybe TRBD1 (6 bases). Trimming took off 0 bases at V and 7 bases at J, with 16 bases between the two ends. This CDR3 region has 17 residues. Per germline, CDR1 SGHAT and CDR2 FQNNGV. The CDR3 spells CASSLDWGQGRNSPLHF. The CDR3 bases are TGTGCCAGCAGCTTAGATTGGGGGCAGGGGAGGAATTCACCCCTCCACTTT.

The chain recombines TRBV29-1 with TRBJ1-1; 7 bases agree with TRBD1. Germline V lookup: CDR1 SQVTM, CDR2 ANQGSEA. V lost 7 bases and J lost 3; bases outside the gene matches: 11. This CDR3 comprises 14 residues. CDR3 DNA: TGCAGCGGCACCAGGGGGACTAGCGACACTGAAGCTTTCTTT. The encoded protein is CSGTRGTSDTEAFF.

The chain has TRBV28 and TRBJ2-7; D unresolved. Germline CDR1 is MDHEN and CDR2 is SYDVKM. This CDR3 is 14 amino acids long. V gave up 5 bases and J gave up 2 bases, with 13 bases separating them. The CDR3 DNA is TGTGCCAGCAGTCTACCTACCGGGCCCTACGAGCAGTACTTC. This gives the protein CASSLPTGPYEQYF.

In its sample, this clonotype was seen many times. This chain uses TRBV4-1 with TRBJ2-5, with 14 bases that match TRBD2. The CDR3 covers 19 residues. In germline, CDR1 is MGHRA, CDR2 YSYEKL. Trimming cost V 1 base and J 5 bases; bases outside gene matches: 12. CDR3 sequence reads: CASSQAKPGLAGDRETQYF. CDR3 in DNA: TGCGCCAGCAGCCAAGCGAAACCGGGACTAGCGGGAGATCGGGAGACCCAGTACTTC.

Only a few counts were recorded for this clonotype. The V gene is TRBV10-3, the J gene TRBJ2-3, with 10 positions matching TRBD2. The ends lost 2 bases at V and 0 bases at J; junction bases unmatched: 2. The CDR3 totals 16 residues. Germline CDR1 ENHRY, CDR2 SYGVKD. The CDR3 bases are TGTGCCATCAGTGAGATTAGCGGGAGGAGCACAGATACGCAGTATTTT. Its protein product is CAISEISGRSTDTQYF.

The chain uses TRBV7-9 and TRBJ2-1; TRBD2 might be the D (6 bases). V gave up 5 bases and J gave up 0 bases, with 17 bases separating them. The CDR3 spans 17 residues. CDR1 SEHNR and CDR2 FQNEAQ come from the germline V gene (reference sequence). The CDR3 loop is CASSGDFPQSSYNEQFF. The CDR3 coding sequence is TGTGCCAGCAGCGGGGACTTTCCTCAGAGCTCCTACAATGAGCAGTTCTTC.

This rearrangement joins TRBV9 to TRBJ2-3, with D perhaps matching TRBD1 (5 bases). This CDR3 region has 16 residues. V lost 4 bases and J 0 bases, leaving 15 bases between the germline ends. Germline assignment: CDR1 SGDLS and CDR2 YYNGEE. Here the CDR3 reads CASSPFRQTSTDTQYF. CDR3 DNA: TGTGCCAGCAGCCCCTTCCGACAGACTAGCACAGATACGCAGTATTTT. Using reference TRBV9 and TRBJ2-3 for the parts outside the CDR3, the full variable domain is DSGVTQTPKHLITATGQRVTLRCSPRSGDLSVYWYQQSLDQGLQFLIQYYNGEERAKGNILERFSAQQFPDLHSELNLSSLELGDSALYFCASSPFRQTSTDTQYFGPGTRLTVL.

This clonotype was seen at least ten times. The chain employs TRBV4-1 and TRBJ2-1, with D possibly matching TRBD2 (5 bases). Germline V gene lookup returns CDR1 MGHRA and CDR2 YSYEKL. Trimming cost V 5 bases and J 5 bases, with 10 bases left between them. The CDR3 spans 13 residues. CDR3 nucleotide sequence: TGCGCCAGCAGCTTAGGACTTAACAATGAGCAGTTCTTC. Translating it yields CASSLGLNNEQFF.

There are a few counts of this clonotype. This chain links TRBV7-2 with TRBJ2-2, with 9 bases identical to TRBD2. The J segment lost 4 bases and the V segment lost 5 bases, leaving 8 bases of the junction unmatched. Germline V gene sequence: CDR1 SGHTA, CDR2 FQGNSA. The CDR3 has 16 residues. The CDR3 sequence: CASSPWTSVGTGELFF. CDR3 nucleotides: TGTGCCAGCAGCCCTTGGACTAGCGTTGGCACCGGGGAGCTGTTTTTT. Combining the CDR3 with reference TRBV7-2 and TRBJ2-2 gives the whole variable domain GAGVSQSPSNKVTEKGKDVELRCDPISGHTALYWYRQSLGQGLEFLIYFQGNSAPDKSGLPSDRFSAERTGGSVSTLTIQRTQQEDSAVYLCASSPWTSVGTGELFFGEGSRLTVL.

This clonotype has just a few counts. The chain joins TRBV12-3 or TRBV12-4 to TRBJ2-7; 11 bases match TRBD1. The CDR3 is 16 residues long. Trimming at V came to 3 bases and at J to 3 bases, leaving 7 bases not matched to a gene. DNA of the CDR3: TGTGCCAGCAGTTTGTACTCCGGGACAGGGGGCTACGAGCAGTACTTC. It is translated as CASSLYSGTGGYEQYF.

This clonotype showed up just a few times. The chain couples TRBV5-1 to TRBJ2-5; a possible D gene is TRBD2 (5 bases). Germline values: CDR1 SGHRS, CDR2 YFSETQ. Trimming cost V 4 bases and J 2 bases, with 12 bases left between them. The CDR3 is made up of 14 amino acids. In nucleotides, the CDR3 is TGCGCCAGCAGCGGGAGACCGCTTCAAGAGACCCAGTACTTC. As protein: CASSGRPLQETQYF. The variable domain in full, with the rest retrieved from reference TRBV5-1 and TRBJ2-5, is KAGVTQTPRYLIKTRGQQVTLSCSPISGHRSVSWYQQTPGQGLQFLFEYFSETQRNKGNFPGRFSGRQFSNSRSEMNVSTLELGDSALYLCASSGRPLQETQYFGPGTRLLVL.

This clonotype was recorded a few times. The chain recombines TRBV7-2 with TRBJ1-3; D remains ambiguous. The germline gives CDR1 SGHTA, CDR2 FQGNSA. The V end lost 0 bases, the J end lost 0 bases, and 9 bases lay between the germline ends. The CDR3 is made up of 16 amino acids. CDR3 sequence reads: CASSLASRSSGNTIYF. The CDR3 DNA follows: TGTGCCAGCAGCTTAGCGTCCCGGAGCTCTGGAAACACCATATATTTT.

The J gene is TRBJ1-5, the V gene TRBV6-6; D ambiguous. The length of the CDR3 is 13 residues. Germline CDR1 and CDR2: MNHNY and SVGAGI (reference sequence). The germline V and J ends were trimmed by 2 bases and 7 bases, with 9 bases remaining between them. CDR3 DNA: TGTGCCAGCAGTTACGGGAATGGGCAGCCCCAGCATTTT. Its translation is CASSYGNGQPQHF.

This rearrangement joins TRBV7-2 to TRBJ2-7; 9 nucleotides align to TRBD1. Germline V lookup: CDR1 SGHTA, CDR2 FQGNSA. The CDR3 consists of 14 residues. The V gene end was trimmed by 5 bases and the J gene end by 5 bases; junction bases not matched to a gene: 7. The DNA for the CDR3 is TGTGCCAGCAGCACTTGGACAGGGGACCACGAGCAGTACTTC. This gives the protein CASSTWTGDHEQYF.

This clonotype was detected a few times. For the CDR3, the DNA is TGCGCCAGCAGCTTCCCGGACAGGGGAAGTTACGAGCAGTACTTC. This gives the protein CASSFPDRGSYEQYF. The chain combines TRBV5-1 with TRBJ2-7; 9 nucleotides match TRBD1. The V gene's germline CDR1 is SGHRS and CDR2 YFSETQ. After removal of 2 bases from V and 4 bases from J, the junction contained 7 bases not matched to a gene. The CDR3 runs to 15 residues.

There are a few counts of this clonotype. This rearrangement joins TRBV11-2 to TRBJ2-7, with TRBD2 identical over 16 bases. V lost 1 base, J lost 1 base, and 10 bases stayed unmatched. The length of the CDR3 is 20 residues. CDR1 SGHAT and CDR2 FQNNGV come from the germline V gene. The CDR3 sequence: CASSLVFLGLAGGPSYEQYF. In DNA form, the CDR3 reads TGTGCCAGCAGCTTAGTCTTTCTGGGACTAGCGGGAGGGCCGTCCTACGAGCAGTACTTC. The full variable domain, its missing parts supplied by reference TRBV11-2 and TRBJ2-7, is EAGVAQSPRYKIIEKRQSVAFWCNPISGHATLYWYQQILGQGPKLLIQFQNNGVVDDSQLPKDRFSAERLKGVDSTLKIQPAKLEDSAVYLCASSLVFLGLAGGPSYEQYFGPGTRLTVT.

This clonotype was seen just once. The V call is TRBV20-1, the J call TRBJ2-1; 8 bases map to TRBD2. Trimming removed 0 bases from V and 5 bases from J; junction bases left unmatched: 6. The CDR3 consists of 15 residues. Germline loops: CDR1 DFQATT, CDR2 SNEGSKA (reference sequence). The CDR3 DNA follows: TGCAGTGCTAGAGATGGGAGCGGGAGAGACAATGAGCAGTTCTTC. Translating gives CSARDGSGRDNEQFF.

Only a few counts were recorded for this clonotype. This rearrangement joins TRBV3-1 to TRBJ2-3, with D possibly matching TRBD2 (5 bases). Trimming took 1 base from V and 1 from J, leaving 9 bases between them. The CDR3 spans 15 residues. Germline V lookup: CDR1 LGHDT, CDR2 YNNKEL (reference sequence). The DNA for the CDR3 is TGTGCCAGCAGCCAAGGAGGGTCTCGCACAGATACGCAGTATTTT. This encodes CASSQGGSRTDTQYF.